This T cell receptor beta chain comes out of a study of T cell responses to AZD1222 COVID-19 vaccine. Overall study results and limits: Seropositive status at baseline applied to only 5 to 7 AZD1222 recipients.

Generated by immunoSEQ multiplex PCR, the TCRdb table keeps only in-frame clones and is missing some. Counted here are 120,000 to 150,000 clones, around 90% occurring once; the ten biggest clones make up about 1.8%. With 0 bases removed from V and 2 bases from J, the gap between germline ends came to 5 bases. Per germline, CDR1 PRHDT and CDR2 FYEKMQ (reference sequence). The CDR3 loop spans 13 amino acids. Details on this clone: As yet, its antigen is unknown.

V gene TRBV13 combines with J gene TRBJ2-7, with D unresolved. The sample consisted of peripheral blood, taken 28 days after the second AZD1222 dose. This TCR derives from an adult who received the AZD1222 COVID-19 vaccine. As DNA, the CDR3 is TGTGCCAGCAGCTTAGGGCAGACCTACGAGCAGTACTTC. Residues: CASSLGQTYEQYF.